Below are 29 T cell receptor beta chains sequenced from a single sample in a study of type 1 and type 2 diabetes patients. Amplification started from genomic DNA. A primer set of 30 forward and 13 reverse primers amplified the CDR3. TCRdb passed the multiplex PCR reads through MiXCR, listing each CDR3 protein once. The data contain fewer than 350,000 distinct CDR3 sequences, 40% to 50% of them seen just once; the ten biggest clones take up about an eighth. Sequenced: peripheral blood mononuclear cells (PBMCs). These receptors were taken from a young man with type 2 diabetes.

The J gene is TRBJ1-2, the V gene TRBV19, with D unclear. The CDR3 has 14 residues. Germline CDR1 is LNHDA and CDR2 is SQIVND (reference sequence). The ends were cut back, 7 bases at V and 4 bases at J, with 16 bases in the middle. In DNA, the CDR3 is TGTGCCAGTAAGCGGGTAGGGATAACCTATGGCTACACCTTC. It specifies CASKRVGITYGYTF.

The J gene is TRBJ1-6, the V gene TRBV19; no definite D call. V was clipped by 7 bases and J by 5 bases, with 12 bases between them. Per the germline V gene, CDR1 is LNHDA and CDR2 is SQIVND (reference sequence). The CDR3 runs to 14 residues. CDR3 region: CASTPRTDNSPLHF. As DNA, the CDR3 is TGTGCCAGTACCCCCAGGACGGATAATTCACCCCTCCACTTT.

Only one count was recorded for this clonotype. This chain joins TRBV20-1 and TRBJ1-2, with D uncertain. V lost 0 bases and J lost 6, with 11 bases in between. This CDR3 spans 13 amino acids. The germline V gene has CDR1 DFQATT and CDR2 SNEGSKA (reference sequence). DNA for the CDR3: TGCAGTGCTAGAGAGGATCGGGTGGATGGCTACACCTTC. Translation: CSAREDRVDGYTF.

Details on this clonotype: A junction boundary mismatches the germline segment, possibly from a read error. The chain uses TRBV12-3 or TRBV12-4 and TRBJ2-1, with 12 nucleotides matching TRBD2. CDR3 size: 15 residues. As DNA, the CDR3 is TGCGCCAGCAGTCCCCGTTCTAGCGGGAGGGATGAGCAGTTCTTC. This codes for CASSPRSSGRDEQFF.

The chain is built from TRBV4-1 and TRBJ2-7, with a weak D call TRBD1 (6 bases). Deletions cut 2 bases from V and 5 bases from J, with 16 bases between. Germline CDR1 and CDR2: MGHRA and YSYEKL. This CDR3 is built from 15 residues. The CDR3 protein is CASSQLPQGPHEQYF. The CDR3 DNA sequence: TGCGCCAGCAGCCAATTACCACAGGGCCCCCACGAGCAGTACTTC.

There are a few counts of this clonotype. The CDR3 region is CASRKDRAISYEQYF. CDR3 sequence (DNA): TGTGCCAGCAGAAAAGACAGAGCCATCTCCTACGAGCAGTACTTC. The V gene is TRBV27, the J gene TRBJ2-7; weak D call: TRBD1 (5 bases). The germline CDR1 and CDR2 sequences are MNHEY and SMNVEV (reference sequence). V was cut by 6 bases and J by 0 bases, with 15 bases left in between. The CDR3 sequence is 15 residues long.

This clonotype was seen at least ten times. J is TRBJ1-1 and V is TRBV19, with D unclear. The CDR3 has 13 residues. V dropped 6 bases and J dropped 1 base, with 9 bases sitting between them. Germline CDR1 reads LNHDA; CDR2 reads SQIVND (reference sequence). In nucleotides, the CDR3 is TGTGCCAGTAGCCATCGAGGGAACACTGAAGCTTTCTTT. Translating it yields CASSHRGNTEAFF.

CDR3 DNA: TGTGCCACTCGGGTTAAACGCTCAGAGACCCAGTACTTC. Encoded protein: CATRVKRSETQYF. The J gene is TRBJ2-5, the V gene TRBV7-9; D not resolved. Trimming stripped 10 bases from V and 4 bases from J, with 16 bases between. Germline assignment: CDR1 SEHNR and CDR2 FQNEAQ (reference sequence). CDR3 length equals 13 residues.

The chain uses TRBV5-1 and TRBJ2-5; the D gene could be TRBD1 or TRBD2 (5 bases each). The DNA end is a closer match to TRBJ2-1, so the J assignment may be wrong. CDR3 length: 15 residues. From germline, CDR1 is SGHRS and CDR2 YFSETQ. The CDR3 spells CASSLVPGPSGEQFF. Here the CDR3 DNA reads TGCGCCAGCAGCTTGGTTCCGGGGCCCTCAGGTGAGCAGTTCTTC.

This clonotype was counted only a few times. This chain's CDR3 is CASSQGGVPATPNSPLHF. The CDR3 DNA sequence: TGTGCCAGCAGCCAAGGGGGCGTTCCGGCTACACCTAATTCACCCCTCCACTTT. The chain has TRBV14 and TRBJ1-6; perhaps TRBD1 as D (5 bases). Trimming removed 1 base from V and 6 bases from J, with 19 bases in between. The germline CDR1 and CDR2 sequences are SGHDN and FVKESK. The CDR3 runs to 18 residues.

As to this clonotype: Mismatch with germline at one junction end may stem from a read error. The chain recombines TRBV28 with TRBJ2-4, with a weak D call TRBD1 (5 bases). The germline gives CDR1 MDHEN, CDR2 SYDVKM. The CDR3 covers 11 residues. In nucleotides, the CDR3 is TGTGCCGGCAGGGTAAAAAACATTCAGTACTTC. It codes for CAGRVKNIQYF.

The CDR3 spells CASSSLGQGKAQETQYF. DNA of the CDR3: TGTGCCAGCAGCTCCCTTGGACAGGGGAAGGCCCAAGAGACCCAGTACTTC. V gene TRBV7-8 combines with J gene TRBJ2-5; the match to TRBD1 covers 9 bases. Germline values: CDR1 SGHVS, CDR2 FQNEAQ. The CDR3 sequence is 17 residues long. V was pared by 4 bases and J by 1 base, with 10 bases of the junction left unmatched.

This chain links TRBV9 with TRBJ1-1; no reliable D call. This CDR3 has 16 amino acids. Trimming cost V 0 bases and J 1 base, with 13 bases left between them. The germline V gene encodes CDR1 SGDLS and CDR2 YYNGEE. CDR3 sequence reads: CASSVGIGLSNTEAFF. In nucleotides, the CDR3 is TGTGCCAGCAGCGTAGGAATTGGACTTTCGAACACTGAAGCTTTCTTT.

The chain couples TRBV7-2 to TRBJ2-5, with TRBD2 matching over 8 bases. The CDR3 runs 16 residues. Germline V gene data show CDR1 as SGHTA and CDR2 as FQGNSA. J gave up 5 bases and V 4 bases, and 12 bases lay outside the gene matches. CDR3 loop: CASSYLLAEVGETQYF. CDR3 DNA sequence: TGTGCCAGCAGCTATTTACTAGCGGAGGTTGGGGAGACCCAGTACTTC.

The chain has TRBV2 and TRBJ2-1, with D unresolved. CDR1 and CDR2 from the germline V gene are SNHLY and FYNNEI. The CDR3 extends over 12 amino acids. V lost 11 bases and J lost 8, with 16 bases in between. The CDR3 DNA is TGTGCCTTAGAGACCGCGCCCTATGAGCAGTTCTTC. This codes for CALETAPYEQFF.

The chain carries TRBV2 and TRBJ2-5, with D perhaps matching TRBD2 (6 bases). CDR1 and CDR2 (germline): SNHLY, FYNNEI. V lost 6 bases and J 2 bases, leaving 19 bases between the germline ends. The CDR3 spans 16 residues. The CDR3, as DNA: TGTGCCAGCAGCTTGAGGGGCGGGGCCCCTCAAGAGACCCAGTACTTC. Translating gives CASSLRGGAPQETQYF.

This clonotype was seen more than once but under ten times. CDR3 nucleotides: TGTGCCAGTAGCCCCTGGGAGGGCGAGCAGTACTTC. Amino acids: CASSPWEGEQYF. The V call is TRBV19, the J call TRBJ2-7; TRBD2 aligns across 7 bases. Germline loops: CDR1 LNHDA, CDR2 SQIVND (reference sequence). V lost 6 bases, J lost 6 bases, and 5 bases stayed unmatched. This CDR3 region has 12 residues.

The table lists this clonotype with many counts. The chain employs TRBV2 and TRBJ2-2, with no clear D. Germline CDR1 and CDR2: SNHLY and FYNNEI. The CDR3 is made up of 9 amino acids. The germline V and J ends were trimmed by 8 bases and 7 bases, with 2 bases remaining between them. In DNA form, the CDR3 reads TGTGCCAGCGTCGGGGAGCTGTTTTTT. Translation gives CASVGELFF.

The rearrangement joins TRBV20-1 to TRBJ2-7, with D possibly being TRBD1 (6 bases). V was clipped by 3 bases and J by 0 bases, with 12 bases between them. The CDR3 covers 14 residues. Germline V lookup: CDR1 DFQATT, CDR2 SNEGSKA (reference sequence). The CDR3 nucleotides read TGCAGTGCTAGTGTCAGGGGCGACTCCTACGAGCAGTACTTC. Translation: CSASVRGDSYEQYF.

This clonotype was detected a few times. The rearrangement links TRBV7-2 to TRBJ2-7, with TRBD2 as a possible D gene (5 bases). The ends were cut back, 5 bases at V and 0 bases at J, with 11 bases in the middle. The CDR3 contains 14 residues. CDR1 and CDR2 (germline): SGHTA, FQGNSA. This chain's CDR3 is CASSLERYSYEQYF. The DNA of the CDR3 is TGTGCCAGCAGCCTAGAGCGGTACTCCTACGAGCAGTACTTC.

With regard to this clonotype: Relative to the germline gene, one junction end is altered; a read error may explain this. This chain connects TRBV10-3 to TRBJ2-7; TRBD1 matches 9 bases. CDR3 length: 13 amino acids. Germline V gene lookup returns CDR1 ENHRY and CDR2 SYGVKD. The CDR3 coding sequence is TGTGTCATCAGAGGGGACAGGGTGGTCGAGCAGTACTTC. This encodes CVIRGDRVVEQYF.

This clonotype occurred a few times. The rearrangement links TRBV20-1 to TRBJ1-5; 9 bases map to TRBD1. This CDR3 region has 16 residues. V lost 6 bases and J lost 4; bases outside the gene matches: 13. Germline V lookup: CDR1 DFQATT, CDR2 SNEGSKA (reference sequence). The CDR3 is CSAASITGGANQPQHF. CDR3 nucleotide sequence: TGCAGTGCCGCCTCGATAACAGGGGGCGCGAATCAGCCCCAGCATTTT.

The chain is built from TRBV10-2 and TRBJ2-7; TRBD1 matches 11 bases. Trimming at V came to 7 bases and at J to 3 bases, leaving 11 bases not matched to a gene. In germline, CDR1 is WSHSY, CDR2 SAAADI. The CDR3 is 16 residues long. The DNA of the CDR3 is TGCGCCAGCACCCCAACCTCCGGGACAGGGGGCTACGAGCAGTACTTC. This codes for CASTPTSGTGGYEQYF.

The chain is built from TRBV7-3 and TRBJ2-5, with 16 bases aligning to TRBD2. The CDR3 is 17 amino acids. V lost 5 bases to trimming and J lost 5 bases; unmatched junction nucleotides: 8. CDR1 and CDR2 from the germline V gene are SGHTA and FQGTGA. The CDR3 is CASSMGLAGGFGETQYF. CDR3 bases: TGTGCCAGCAGCATGGGACTAGCGGGGGGGTTCGGGGAGACCCAGTACTTC. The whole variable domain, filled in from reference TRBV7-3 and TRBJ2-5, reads GAGVSQTPSNKVTEKGKYVELRCDPISGHTALYWYRQSLGQGPEFLIYFQGTGAADDSGLPNDRFFAVRPEGSVSTLKIQRTERGDSAVYLCASSMGLAGGFGETQYFGPGTRLLVL.

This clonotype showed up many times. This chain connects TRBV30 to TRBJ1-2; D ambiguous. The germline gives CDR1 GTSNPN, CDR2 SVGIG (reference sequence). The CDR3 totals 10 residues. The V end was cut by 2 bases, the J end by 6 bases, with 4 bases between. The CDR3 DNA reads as TGTGCCTGGAGTACGAATGGCTACACCTTC. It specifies CAWSTNGYTF.

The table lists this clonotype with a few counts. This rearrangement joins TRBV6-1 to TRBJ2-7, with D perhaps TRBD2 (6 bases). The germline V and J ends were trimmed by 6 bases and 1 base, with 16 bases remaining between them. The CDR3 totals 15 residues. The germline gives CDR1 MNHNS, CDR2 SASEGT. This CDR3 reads CASRLSGPLSYEQYF. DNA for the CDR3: TGTGCCAGCAGATTGAGCGGGCCCCTTTCCTACGAGCAGTACTTC.

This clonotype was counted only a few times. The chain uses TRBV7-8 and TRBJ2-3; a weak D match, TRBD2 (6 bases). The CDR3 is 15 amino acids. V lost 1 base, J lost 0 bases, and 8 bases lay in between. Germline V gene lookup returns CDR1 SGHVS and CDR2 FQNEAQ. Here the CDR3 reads CASSLDGGSTDTQYF. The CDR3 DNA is TGTGCCAGCAGCTTAGATGGGGGGAGCACAGATACGCAGTATTTT.

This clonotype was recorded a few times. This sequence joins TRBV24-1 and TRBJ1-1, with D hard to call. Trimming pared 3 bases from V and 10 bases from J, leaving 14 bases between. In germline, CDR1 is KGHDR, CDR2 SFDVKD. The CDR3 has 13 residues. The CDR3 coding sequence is TGTGCCACCAGTGATCCCCTGTCGCAGACAGCTTTCTTT. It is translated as CATSDPLSQTAFF.

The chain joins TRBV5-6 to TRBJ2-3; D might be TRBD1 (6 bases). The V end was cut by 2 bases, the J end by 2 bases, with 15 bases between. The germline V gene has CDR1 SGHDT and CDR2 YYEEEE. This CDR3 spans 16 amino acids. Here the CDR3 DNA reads TGTGCCAGCAGCTTTATAAACAGGGCAATCACAGATACGCAGTATTTT. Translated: CASSFINRAITDTQYF.